These T cell receptor beta chains were read from a single sample in a study of cytomegalovirus exposure and HLA in healthy donors. Clones were read by immunoSEQ multiplex PCR, and TCRdb kept only the in-frame ones, dropping some. Of 100,000 to 150,000 clones listed, 89% are singletons. Sample: PBMCs. These receptors came from a woman in her late teens or twenties in good health and CMV-seronegative. The CDR3 runs from the conserved cysteine through the conserved F or W. The D gene is left open where the match is weak. The listing skips clone size in some rows; elsewhere it reads once, few, many or a size class.

length: 16
D: NA
V: TRBV27
size: NA
J: TRBJ2-7
DNA: TGTGCCAGCAGCCCCCGGAGGGGGACAGAACATTACGAGCAGTACTTC
CDR3: CASSPRRGTEHYEQYF

length: 17
D: NA
V: TRBV27
size: NA
J: TRBJ2-2
DNA: TGTGCCAGCAGTTTATCGACCCCGGGTCCGAGCACCGGGGAGCTGTTTTTT
CDR3: CASSLSTPGPSTGELFF

length: 15
D: TRBD1
V: TRBV6-6
size: NA
J: TRBJ1-1
DNA: TGTGCCAGCAGCGACCGTGGGACAGACCGTCTTGAAGCTTTCTTT
CDR3: CASSDRGTDRLEAFF

length: 15
D: TRBD1
V: TRBV7-2
size: NA
J: TRBJ1-5
DNA: TGTGCCAGCAGCTCCCGGACAGGGACGGGTCAGCCCCAGCATTTT
CDR3: CASSSRTGTGQPQHF

length: 16
D: TRBD1
V: TRBV5-1
size: NA
J: TRBJ1-4
DNA: TGCGCCAGCAGCTTAGGTCAGGGGGCAACTAATGAAAAACTGTTTTTT
CDR3: CASSLGQGATNEKLFF

length: 14
D: NA
V: TRBV25-1
size: NA
J: TRBJ1-1
DNA: TGTGCCAGCAGCGAGGGGGGGATGAACACTGAAGCTTTCTTT
CDR3: CASSEGGMNTEAFF

length: 10
D: TRBD2
V: TRBV28
size: NA
J: TRBJ2-7
DNA: TGTGCCAGCCTGGGGGGGGAGCAGTACTTC
CDR3: CASLGGEQYF

length: 14
D: NA
V: TRBV5-1
size: NA
J: TRBJ1-1
DNA: TGCGCCAGCAGCTTGGCGACAGGGAACACTGAAGCTTTCTTT
CDR3: CASSLATGNTEAFF

length: 14
D: TRBD1
V: TRBV6-5
size: NA
J: TRBJ1-1
DNA: TGTGCCAGCAGTGACGGAACAGGGGTCGCTGAAGCTTTCTTT
CDR3: CASSDGTGVAEAFF

length: 15
D: TRBD2
V: TRBV18
size: NA
J: TRBJ2-2
DNA: TGTGCCAGCTCAAGGCTAGCGGCGAACACCGGGGAGCTGTTTTTT
CDR3: CASSRLAANTGELFF

length: 18
D: TRBD1
V: TRBV2
size: NA
J: TRBJ1-2
DNA: TGTGCCAGCAGCGTGGACAGGGGGCGCGAATACAAGTTCTATGGCTACACCTTC
CDR3: CASSVDRGREYKFYGYTF

length: 14
D: TRBD1
V: TRBV19
size: NA
J: TRBJ2-7
DNA: TGTGCCAGTAGTATACCGGGACAGGGGAACGAGCAGTACTTC
CDR3: CASSIPGQGNEQYF

length: 19
D: TRBD2
V: TRBV6-4
size: NA
J: TRBJ2-1
DNA: TGTGCCAGCAGTCCAAACCAAGACCCGGGACTACAGGCCTACAATGAGCAGTTCTTC
CDR3: CASSPNQDPGLQAYNEQFF

length: 12
D: NA
V: TRBV2
size: once
J: TRBJ2-1
DNA: TGTGCCAGCAGCGAAGTTCGCAATGAGCAGTTCTTC
CDR3: CASSEVRNEQFF

length: 12
D: NA
V: TRBV10-3
size: few
J: TRBJ2-7
DNA: TGTGCCACGATACGGGACACCTACGAGCAGTACTTC
CDR3: CATIRDTYEQYF

length: 15
D: NA
V: TRBV28
size: NA
J: TRBJ2-7
DNA: TGTGCCAGCAGTCTCACCGACAATCTCTCCTACGAGCAGTACTTC
CDR3: CASSLTDNLSYEQYF

length: 14
D: TRBD1
V: TRBV5-8
size: NA
J: TRBJ1-1
DNA: TGTGCCAGCAGCCGGGGACAGGGGGCCGCTGAAGCTTTCTTT
CDR3: CASSRGQGAAEAFF

length: 13
D: TRBD1
V: TRBV19
size: few
J: TRBJ2-7
DNA: TGTGCCAGTAGGGATGGACAGGGTTTCGAGCAGTACTTC
CDR3: CASRDGQGFEQYF

length: 14
D: NA
V: TRBV4-2
size: NA
J: TRBJ2-7
DNA: TGTGCCAGCAGCCGGGCCAGGGCCTCCTACGAGCAGTACTTC
CDR3: CASSRARASYEQYF

length: 16
D: TRBD1
V: TRBV27
size: NA
J: TRBJ1-2
DNA: TGTGCCAGCAGTTTATCGAAGGGGGCCAGTAACTATGGCTACACCTTC
CDR3: CASSLSKGASNYGYTF

length: 14
D: TRBD1
V: TRBV18
size: once
J: TRBJ2-5
DNA: TGTGCCAGCTCACCGGGACAGCTCCAAGAGACCCAGTACTTC
CDR3: CASSPGQLQETQYF

length: 14
D: NA
V: TRBV11-2
size: NA
J: TRBJ2-3
DNA: TGTGCCAGCAGCTTAGCGGGAGTGTCTGGTACGCAGTATTTT
CDR3: CASSLAGVSGTQYF

length: 15
D: TRBD2
V: TRBV6-4
size: NA
J: TRBJ2-5
DNA: TGTGCCAGCAGGGGGACACTAGCGGGGACGGAGACCCAGTACTTC
CDR3: CASRGTLAGTETQYF

length: 13
D: NA
V: TRBV14
size: NA
J: TRBJ1-2
DNA: TGTGCCAGCAAGGGCGGCAGGGCCCATGGCTACACCTTC
CDR3: CASKGGRAHGYTF

length: 13
D: TRBD2
V: TRBV2
size: NA
J: TRBJ2-7
DNA: TGTGCCAATAGCGGGAGGGCCGACTACGAGCAGTACTTC
CDR3: CANSGRADYEQYF

length: 15
D: NA
V: TRBV5-1
size: NA
J: TRBJ2-7
DNA: TGCGCCAGCAGCTTGACCTCGGACACCCCCTACGAGCAGTACTTC
CDR3: CASSLTSDTPYEQYF

length: 17
D: NA
V: TRBV5-7
size: NA
J: TRBJ1-4
DNA: TGTGCCAGCAGCTTCGAAGGGGGAAAGGGAACTAATGAAAAACTGTTTTTT
CDR3: CASSFEGGKGTNEKLFF

length: 14
D: TRBD1
V: TRBV30
size: once
J: TRBJ1-2
DNA: TGTGCCTGGGAGCCCGAGGACAGGAACTATGGCTACACCTTC
CDR3: CAWEPEDRNYGYTF

length: 14
D: NA
V: TRBV28
size: NA
J: TRBJ2-4
DNA: TGTGCCAGCACGGGACTCGGAACCAAAAACATTCAGTACTTC
CDR3: CASTGLGTKNIQYF

length: 14
D: NA
V: TRBV7-9
size: NA
J: TRBJ1-4
DNA: TGTGCCAGCAGCCCCAGGGTGACTAATGAAAAACTGTTTTTT
CDR3: CASSPRVTNEKLFF

length: 14
D: NA
V: TRBV6-5
size: NA
J: TRBJ1-5
DNA: TGTGCCAGCAGTCAGGACATCAGCAATCAGCCCCAGCATTTT
CDR3: CASSQDISNQPQHF

length: 15
D: TRBD2
V: TRBV6-1
size: NA
J: TRBJ2-5
DNA: TGTGCCAGCAGCCCGAGTGGCGGGAGTCAAGAGACCCAGTACTTC
CDR3: CASSPSGGSQETQYF

length: 13
D: NA
V: TRBV27
size: NA
J: TRBJ1-4
DNA: TGTGCCAGCAGTTTAACAGGGAATGAAAAACTGTTTTTT
CDR3: CASSLTGNEKLFF

length: 15
D: NA
V: TRBV27
size: NA
J: TRBJ2-1
DNA: TGTGCCAGCAGTTTATGGCAGGGAGGCTACAATGAGCAGTTCTTC
CDR3: CASSLWQGGYNEQFF

length: 14
D: NA
V: TRBV2
size: once
J: TRBJ1-2
DNA: TGTGCCAGCAGTGTGGTCAGGGATCTATATGGCTACACCTTC
CDR3: CASSVVRDLYGYTF

length: 13
D: TRBD1
V: TRBV29-1
size: NA
J: TRBJ1-1
DNA: TGCAGCGTTGTGACAGGGGTCAACACTGAAGCTTTCTTT
CDR3: CSVVTGVNTEAFF

length: 16
D: NA
V: TRBV15
size: once
J: TRBJ2-5
DNA: TGTGCCACCAGCAGAGAAAAACGGGGGGCGGAAGAGACCCAGTACTTC
CDR3: CATSREKRGAEETQYF

length: 15
D: NA
V: TRBV18
size: NA
J: TRBJ2-1
DNA: TGTGCCAGCTCACCACAGACTAGTGCTCGGCATGAGCAGTTCTTC
CDR3: CASSPQTSARHEQFF

length: 17
D: NA
V: TRBV6-1
size: NA
J: TRBJ1-3
DNA: TGTGCCAGCAGTGAAGGTCCCTGGCAGGGCCGAGGAAACACCATATATTTT
CDR3: CASSEGPWQGRGNTIYF

length: 15
D: TRBD1
V: TRBV28
size: NA
J: TRBJ2-7
DNA: TGTGCCAGCAGCCATCCATCGGACAGGGACCACGAGCAGTACTTC
CDR3: CASSHPSDRDHEQYF

length: 15
D: TRBD2
V: TRBV9
size: NA
J: TRBJ2-5
DNA: TGTGCCAGCAGCCCCCGACTAGCGGGGTCGGAGACCCAGTACTTC
CDR3: CASSPRLAGSETQYF

length: 13
D: NA
V: TRBV7-9
size: NA
J: TRBJ1-1
DNA: TGTGCCAGCAGCATAGGGGACTACACTGAAGCTTTCTTT
CDR3: CASSIGDYTEAFF

length: 12
D: NA
V: TRBV7-2
size: once
J: TRBJ2-1
DNA: TGTGCCAGCAGCTTAGATATTAATGAGCAGTTCTTC
CDR3: CASSLDINEQFF

length: 13
D: TRBD1
V: TRBV6-5
size: NA
J: TRBJ2-7
DNA: TGTGCCAGCAGTTACTCGGGTTGGGACAGGGTTTACTTC
CDR3: CASSYSGWDRVYF

length: 16
D: TRBD1
V: TRBV5-1
size: NA
J: TRBJ1-1
DNA: TGCGCCAGCAGCACAGGACAGGGGGCCCTGAACACTGAAGCTTTCTTT
CDR3: CASSTGQGALNTEAFF

length: 13
D: NA
V: TRBV18
size: NA
J: TRBJ2-7
DNA: TGTGCCAGCTCACCAGGGACTTCCTACGAGCAGTACTTC
CDR3: CASSPGTSYEQYF

length: 14
D: NA
V: TRBV5-1
size: NA
J: TRBJ1-2
DNA: TGCGCCAGCAGCCCCAGGGAAGCTAACTATGGCTACACCTTC
CDR3: CASSPREANYGYTF

length: 15
D: NA
V: TRBV5-8
size: NA
J: TRBJ1-3
DNA: TGTGCCAGCAGCTCCGGACAGAGCTCTGGAAACACCATATATTTT
CDR3: CASSSGQSSGNTIYF

length: 14
D: NA
V: TRBV19
size: NA
J: TRBJ1-1
DNA: TGTGCCAGTAAGGGGCCTACTATGAACACTGAAGCTTTCTTT
CDR3: CASKGPTMNTEAFF